These 3 T cell receptor beta chains originate from one sample sequenced in a study of human T cells and chemical hapten exposure. Using its own MiXCR run on the RACE reads, TCRdb lists one record per CDR3 protein. Among fewer than 130,000 distinct CDR3 sequences listed, 9.5% to 11% were seen once. As for time point: patch test 1, 2 weeks after DPC sensitization. The sample's treatment: therapeutic diphenylcyclopropenone sensitization with weekly scalp DPC. Material: whole blood, obtained in connection with sensitization to the hapten diphenylcyclopropenone (DPC). The receptors derive from a woman between 35 and 50 years old with alopecia areata. Some clones in this sample may be carry-over from other donors' samples.

In its sample, this clonotype was seen a few times. The J gene is TRBJ2-1, the V gene TRBV9; the D call may be TRBD1 or TRBD2 (6 bases each). Trimming left V 4 bases short and J 9 bases short, with 17 bases between. This CDR3 is built from 14 residues. The V gene's germline CDR1 is SGDLS and CDR2 YYNGEE. The CDR3 DNA follows: TGTGCCAGCAGCCCCTCGGTTGGGGGGCGTGAGCAGTTCTTC. Protein: CASSPSVGGREQFF.

This clonotype was counted ten times or more. The chain links TRBV28 to TRBJ2-5; D unresolved. The CDR3 is made up of 14 amino acids. From germline, CDR1 is MDHEN and CDR2 SYDVKM. V lost 5 bases, J lost 3 bases, and 13 bases lay in between. The CDR3 spells CASSGDANKETQYF. CDR3 DNA sequence: TGTGCCAGCAGTGGAGACGCAAACAAAGAGACCCAGTACTTC.

This clonotype appeared a few times. The V gene is TRBV29-1, the J gene TRBJ1-2, with a tentative D call TRBD1 (6 bases). The germline gives CDR1 SQVTM, CDR2 ANQGSEA. This CDR3 region has 11 residues. V was pared by 5 bases and J by 5 bases, with 9 bases between. The CDR3 DNA follows: TGCAGCGTTCGGACAGCATATGGCTACACCTTC. Its translation is CSVRTAYGYTF.